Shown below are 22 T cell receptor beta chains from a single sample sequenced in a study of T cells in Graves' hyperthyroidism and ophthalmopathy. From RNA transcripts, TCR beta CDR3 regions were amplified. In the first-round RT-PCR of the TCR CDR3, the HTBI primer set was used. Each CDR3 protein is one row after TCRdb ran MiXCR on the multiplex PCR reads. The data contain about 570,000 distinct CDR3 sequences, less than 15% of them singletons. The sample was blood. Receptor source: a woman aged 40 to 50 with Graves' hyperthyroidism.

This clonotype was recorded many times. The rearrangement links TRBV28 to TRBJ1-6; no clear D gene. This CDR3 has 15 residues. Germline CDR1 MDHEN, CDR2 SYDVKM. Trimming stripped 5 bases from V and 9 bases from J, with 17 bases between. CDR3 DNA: TGTGCCAGCAGTCCAACCCCGCTGTTCCGTTCACCCCTCCACTTT. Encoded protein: CASSPTPLFRSPLHF.

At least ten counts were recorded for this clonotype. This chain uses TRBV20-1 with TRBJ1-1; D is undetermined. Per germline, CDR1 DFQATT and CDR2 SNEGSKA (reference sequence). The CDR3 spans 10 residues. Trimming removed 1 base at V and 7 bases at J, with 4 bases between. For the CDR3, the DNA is TGCAGTGCTAGAGCGGGTGAAGCTTTCTTT. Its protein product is CSARAGEAFF.

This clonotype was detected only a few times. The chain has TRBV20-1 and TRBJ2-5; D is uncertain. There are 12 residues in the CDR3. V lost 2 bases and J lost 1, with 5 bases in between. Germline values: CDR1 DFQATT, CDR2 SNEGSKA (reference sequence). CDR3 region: CSARFAQETQYF. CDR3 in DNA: TGCAGTGCTAGATTCGCCCAAGAGACCCAGTACTTC.

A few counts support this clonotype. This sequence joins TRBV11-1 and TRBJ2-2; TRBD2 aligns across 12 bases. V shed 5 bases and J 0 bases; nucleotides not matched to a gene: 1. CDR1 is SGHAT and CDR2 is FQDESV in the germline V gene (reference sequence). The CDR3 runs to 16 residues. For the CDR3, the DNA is TGTGCCAGCAGCAGGACTAGCGGGGCGAACACCGGGGAGCTGTTTTTT. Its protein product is CASSRTSGANTGELFF.

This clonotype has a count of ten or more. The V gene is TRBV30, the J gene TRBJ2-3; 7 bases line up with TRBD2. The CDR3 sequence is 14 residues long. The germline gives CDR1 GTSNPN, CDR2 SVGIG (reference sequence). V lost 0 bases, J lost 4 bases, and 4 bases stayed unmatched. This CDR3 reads CAWSVRAGSDTQYF. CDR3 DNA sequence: TGTGCCTGGAGTGTCCGAGCGGGATCAGATACGCAGTATTTT.

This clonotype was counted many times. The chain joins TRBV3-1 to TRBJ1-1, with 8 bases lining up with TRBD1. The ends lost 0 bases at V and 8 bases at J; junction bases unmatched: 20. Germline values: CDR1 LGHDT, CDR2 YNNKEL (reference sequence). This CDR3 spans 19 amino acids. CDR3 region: CASSQDRLLGQVLLSEAFF. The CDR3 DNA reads TGTGCCAGCAGCCAAGATCGTCTGCTGGGACAGGTCCTGCTGTCAGAAGCTTTCTTT.

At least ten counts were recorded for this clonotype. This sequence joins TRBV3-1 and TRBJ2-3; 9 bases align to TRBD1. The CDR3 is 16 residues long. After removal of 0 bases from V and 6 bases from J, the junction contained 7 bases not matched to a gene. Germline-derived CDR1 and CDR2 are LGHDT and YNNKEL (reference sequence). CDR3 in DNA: TGTGCCAGCAGCCAAGATGAGGGACAGGGTTTTGATACGCAGTATTTT. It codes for CASSQDEGQGFDTQYF.

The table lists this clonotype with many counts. The CDR3 nucleotides are TGTGCCAGCAGCCCTCGAGCGGGAGTAACCCAGTACTTC. It translates to CASSPRAGVTQYF. The V and J genes are TRBV6-1 and TRBJ2-5; 8 bases match TRBD2. Trimming removed 6 bases from V and 8 bases from J; junction bases left unmatched: 8. Looked up from germline, CDR1 is MNHNS and CDR2 is SASEGT. This CDR3 spans 13 amino acids.

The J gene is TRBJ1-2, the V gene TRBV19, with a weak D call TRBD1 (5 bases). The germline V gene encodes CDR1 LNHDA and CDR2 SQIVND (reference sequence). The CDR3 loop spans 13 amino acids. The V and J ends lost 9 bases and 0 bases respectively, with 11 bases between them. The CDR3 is CASTGTANYGYTF. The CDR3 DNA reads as TGTGCCAGCACAGGAACTGCTAACTATGGCTACACCTTC.

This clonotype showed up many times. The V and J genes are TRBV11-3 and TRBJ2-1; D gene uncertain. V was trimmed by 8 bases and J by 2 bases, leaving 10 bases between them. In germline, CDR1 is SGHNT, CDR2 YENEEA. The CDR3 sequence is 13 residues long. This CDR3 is CASGEVPYNEQFF. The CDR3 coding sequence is TGTGCCAGCGGCGAGGTACCCTACAATGAGCAGTTCTTC.

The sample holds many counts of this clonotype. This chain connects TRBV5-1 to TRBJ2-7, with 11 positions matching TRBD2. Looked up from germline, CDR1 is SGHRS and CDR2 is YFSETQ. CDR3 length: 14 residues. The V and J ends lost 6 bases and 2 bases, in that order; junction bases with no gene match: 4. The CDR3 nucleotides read TGCGCCAGCAAGACTAGCGGGGATCCCTACGAGCAGTACTTC. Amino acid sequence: CASKTSGDPYEQYF. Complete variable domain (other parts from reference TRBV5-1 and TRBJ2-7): KAGVTQTPRYLIKTRGQQVTLSCSPISGHRSVSWYQQTPGQGLQFLFEYFSETQRNKGNFPGRFSGRQFSNSRSEMNVSTLELGDSALYLCASKTSGDPYEQYFGPGTRLTVT.

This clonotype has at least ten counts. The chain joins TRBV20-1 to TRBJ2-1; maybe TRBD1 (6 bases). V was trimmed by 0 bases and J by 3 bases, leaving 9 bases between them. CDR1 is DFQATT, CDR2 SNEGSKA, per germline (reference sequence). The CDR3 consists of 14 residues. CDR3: CSARDQDSYNEQFF. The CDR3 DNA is TGCAGTGCTAGAGACCAGGACAGCTACAATGAGCAGTTCTTC.

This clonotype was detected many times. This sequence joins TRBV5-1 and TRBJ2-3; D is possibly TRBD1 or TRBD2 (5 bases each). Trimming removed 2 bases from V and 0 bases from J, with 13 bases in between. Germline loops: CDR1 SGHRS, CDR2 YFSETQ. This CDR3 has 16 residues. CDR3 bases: TGCGCCAGCAGCTTCGGGGCGTCCCTAAGCACAGATACGCAGTATTTT. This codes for CASSFGASLSTDTQYF.

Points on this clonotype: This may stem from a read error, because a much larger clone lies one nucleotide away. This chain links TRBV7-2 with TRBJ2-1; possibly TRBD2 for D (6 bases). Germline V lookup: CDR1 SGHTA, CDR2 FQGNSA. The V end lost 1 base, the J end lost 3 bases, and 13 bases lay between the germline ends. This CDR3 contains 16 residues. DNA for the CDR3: TGTGCCAGCAGCTTAGATAGGACTATCGGCTACAATGAGCAGTTCTTC. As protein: CASSLDRTIGYNEQFF.

The CDR3 nucleotides read TGTGCCAGCAGTTCCCTAGCGGGAGGGTTTTCAGGTACGCAGTATTTT. This sequence encodes CASSSLAGGFSGTQYF. This chain connects TRBV28 to TRBJ2-3; TRBD2 matches 12 bases. The CDR3 sequence is 16 residues long. Trimming at V came to 4 bases and at J to 8 bases, leaving 10 bases not matched to a gene. Per germline, CDR1 MDHEN and CDR2 SYDVKM.

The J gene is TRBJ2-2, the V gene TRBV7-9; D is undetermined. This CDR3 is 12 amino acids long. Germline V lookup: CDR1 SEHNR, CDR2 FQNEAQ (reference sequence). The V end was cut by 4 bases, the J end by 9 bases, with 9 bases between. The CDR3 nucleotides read TGTGCCAGCAGCTCGCCTTCCAGGGAGCTGTTTTTT. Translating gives CASSSPSRELFF.

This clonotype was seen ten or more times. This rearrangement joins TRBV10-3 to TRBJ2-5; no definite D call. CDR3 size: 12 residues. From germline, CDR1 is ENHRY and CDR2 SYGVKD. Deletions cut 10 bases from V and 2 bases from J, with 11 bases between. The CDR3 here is CASSGFQETQYF. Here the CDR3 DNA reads TGTGCCAGTTCTGGGTTTCAAGAGACCCAGTACTTC.

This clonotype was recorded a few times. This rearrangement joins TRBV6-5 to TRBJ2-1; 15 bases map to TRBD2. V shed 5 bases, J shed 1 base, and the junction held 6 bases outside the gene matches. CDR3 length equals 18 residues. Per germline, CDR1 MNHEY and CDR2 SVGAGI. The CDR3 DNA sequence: TGTGCCAGCAGTCACACCGGGACTAGCGGGAGGTCCTACAATGAGCAGTTCTTC. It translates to CASSHTGTSGRSYNEQFF.

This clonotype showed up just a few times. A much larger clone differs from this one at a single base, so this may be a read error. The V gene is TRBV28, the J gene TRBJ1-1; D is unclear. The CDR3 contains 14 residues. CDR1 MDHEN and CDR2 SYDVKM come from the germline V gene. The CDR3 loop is CASSGPLGYTAAFF. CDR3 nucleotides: TGTGCCAGCAGTGGCCCGCTCGGCTACACTGCAGCTTTCTTT. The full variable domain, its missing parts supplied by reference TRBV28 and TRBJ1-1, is DVKVTQSSRYLVKRTGEKVFLECVQDMDHENMFWYRQDPGLGLRLIYFSYDVKMKEKGDIPEGYSVSREKKERFSLILESASTNQTSMYLCASSGPLGYTAAFFGQGTRLTVV.

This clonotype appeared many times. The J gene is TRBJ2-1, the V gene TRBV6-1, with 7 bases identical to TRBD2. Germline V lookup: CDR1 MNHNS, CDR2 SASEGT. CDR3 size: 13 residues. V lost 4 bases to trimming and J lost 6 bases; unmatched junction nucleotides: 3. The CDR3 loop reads CASSGLAGNEQFF. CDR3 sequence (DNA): TGTGCCAGCAGTGGACTAGCAGGCAATGAGCAGTTCTTC.

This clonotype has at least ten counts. CDR3 in amino acids: CASSSLTGEWDTEAFF. In DNA form, the CDR3 reads TGTGCCAGCAGCTCTCTAACGGGGGAATGGGACACTGAAGCTTTCTTT. The V gene is TRBV28, the J gene TRBJ1-1; D is possibly TRBD1 (5 bases). Deletions cut 6 bases from V and 3 bases from J, with 20 bases between. This CDR3 is built from 16 residues. CDR1 is MDHEN, CDR2 SYDVKM, per germline.

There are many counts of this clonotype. CDR3 sequence reads: CASRRQGAGGNTIYF. The CDR3, as DNA: TGTGCCAGCAGACGACAGGGGGCGGGCGGAAACACCATATATTTT. J is TRBJ1-3 and V is TRBV7-8, with 10 nucleotides matching TRBD1. This CDR3 comprises 15 residues. Per germline, CDR1 SGHVS and CDR2 FQNEAQ. V gave up 6 bases and J gave up 4 bases; unmatched junction bases: 6.